This record looks at one T cell receptor (beta chain) sequence and its context. The sample originates from a study of blood T cell repertoires in COVID-19. Across the whole study: Some COVID-19 samples were acute and others convalescent; all came from the United States, Italy and Spain.

Profiled with immunoSEQ multiplex PCR; TCRdb holds only in-frame clones, not every one. The data hold approximately 170,000 clones, with 80% to 90% observed a single time. The CDR3 has 16 residues. CDR1 and CDR2 (germline): MNHEY, SVGAGI. V lost 4 bases and J lost 2; bases outside the gene matches: 5. The origin of this receptor is a man aged 30-40 years with acute or convalescent COVID-19. Specimen: peripheral blood. The genes are TRBV6-5 and TRBJ1-6; 7 bases map to TRBD1. The CDR3 region has the DNA TGTGCCAGCAGTTTCTCCGACAGGGCCTATAATTCACCCCTCCACTTT. Translated: CASSFSDRAYNSPLHF.